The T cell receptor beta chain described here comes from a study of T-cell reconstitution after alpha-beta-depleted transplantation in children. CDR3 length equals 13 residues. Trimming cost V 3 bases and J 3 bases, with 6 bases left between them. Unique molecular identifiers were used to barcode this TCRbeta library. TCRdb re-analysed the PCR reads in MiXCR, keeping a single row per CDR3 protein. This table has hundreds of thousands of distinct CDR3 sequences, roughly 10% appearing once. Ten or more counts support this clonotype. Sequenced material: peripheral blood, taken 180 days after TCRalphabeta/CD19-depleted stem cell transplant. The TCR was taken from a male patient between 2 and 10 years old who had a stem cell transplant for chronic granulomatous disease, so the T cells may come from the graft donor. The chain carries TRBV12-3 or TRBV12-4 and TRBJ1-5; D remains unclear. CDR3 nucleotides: TGTGCCAGCAGTTTGATAGTCAATCAGCCCCAGCATTTT. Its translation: CASSLIVNQPQHF.